The 19 T cell receptor beta chains given below trace back to one sample, sequenced in a study of identical twins. TCRdb re-called the 5' RACE reads through MiXCR, storing one row per CDR3 protein. The sample has 1.5 million to 2 million distinct CDR3 sequences, about 32% seen once. The material sequenced was cord blood. These receptors came from a newborn girl in good health.

The genes are TRBV7-9 and TRBJ2-7; D ambiguous. The CDR3 consists of 16 residues. V was shortened by 0 bases and J by 4 bases, with 16 bases between the two germline ends. Germline V gives CDR1 SEHNR, CDR2 FQNEAQ (reference sequence). CDR3 coding DNA: TGTGCCAGCAGCTTAGCCTTCGTCGATCGTTCATACGAGCAGTACTTC. Protein sequence: CASSLAFVDRSYEQYF.

The V and J genes are TRBV11-3 and TRBJ2-1, with TRBD1 as a possible D gene (5 bases). Germline-derived CDR1 and CDR2 are SGHNT and YENEEA. Trimming took 5 bases from V and 5 from J, leaving 13 bases between them. This CDR3 has 14 residues. CDR3 nucleotide sequence: TGTGCCAGCAGCCCCCCAGGGTCGGACAATGAGCAGTTCTTC. Its protein product is CASSPPGSDNEQFF.

The V and J genes are TRBV5-1 and TRBJ2-2; D not certain. Germline loops: CDR1 SGHRS, CDR2 YFSETQ. The V end was cut by 1 base, the J end by 5 bases, with 9 bases between. This CDR3 is built from 14 residues. This CDR3 is CASSLHLRTGELFF. The CDR3 region has the DNA TGCGCCAGCAGCTTGCATTTGAGGACCGGGGAGCTGTTTTTT.

The chain has TRBV7-9 and TRBJ1-5; D is possibly TRBD1 (6 bases). Trimming cost V 1 base and J 0 bases, with 16 bases left between them. CDR1 is SEHNR and CDR2 is FQNEAQ in the germline V gene (reference sequence). The CDR3 consists of 18 residues. In nucleotides, the CDR3 is TGTGCCAGCAGCTTAGATTTTGGGGGGCGTCGTAGCAATCAGCCCCAGCATTTT. This sequence encodes CASSLDFGGRRSNQPQHF.

DNA of the CDR3: TGTGCCACCAGTGACTCTACACACACTATCTTTACAGATACGCAGTATTTT. Its translation is CATSDSTHTIFTDTQYF. The chain has TRBV24-1 and TRBJ2-3; D gene ambiguous. CDR1 is KGHDR and CDR2 is SFDVKD in the germline V gene. Trimming stripped 4 bases from V and 3 bases from J, with 19 bases between. CDR3 size: 17 residues.

Notes on this clonotype: The junction departs from germline at one end; a sequencing error may be responsible. V is TRBV18 and J is TRBJ2-5; no clear D. The CDR3 runs 15 residues. Germline CDR1 is KGHSH and CDR2 is LQKENI. The CDR3 region is CASSPQHGVQETQYF. The CDR3 coding sequence is TGTGCCAGCTCCCCACAGCACGGAGTCCAAGAGACCCAGTACTTC. Full variable domain (remainder filled in from reference TRBV18 and TRBJ2-5): NAGVMQNPRHLVRRRGQEARLRCSPMKGHSHVYWYRQLPEEGLKFMVYLQKENIIDESGMPKERFSAEFPKEGPSILRIQQVVRGDSAAYFCASSPQHGVQETQYFGPGTRLLVL.

This clonotype was picked up a small number of times. The V call is TRBV20-1, the J call TRBJ2-1; 7 nucleotides agree with TRBD2. V gave up 6 bases and J gave up 7 bases; unmatched junction bases: 6. Germline loops: CDR1 DFQATT, CDR2 SNEGSKA (reference sequence). The CDR3 runs to 12 residues. CDR3 loop: CSASGMGNEQFF. As DNA, the CDR3 is TGCAGTGCAAGCGGGATGGGGAATGAGCAGTTCTTC.

This clonotype was seen ten or more times. The chain recombines TRBV2 with TRBJ2-7; either TRBD1 or TRBD2 may fit D (6 bases each). The V gene lost 7 bases and the J gene lost 2 bases, with 21 bases spanning the gap. CDR1 SNHLY and CDR2 FYNNEI come from the germline V gene. This CDR3 region has 16 residues. CDR3 nucleotide sequence: TGTGCCAGCAAGGAGGGGGTTAATCCCCTAGCCTACGAGCAGTACTTC. Its protein product is CASKEGVNPLAYEQYF. The full variable domain, its missing parts supplied by reference TRBV2 and TRBJ2-7, is EPEVTQTPSHQVTQMGQEVILRCVPISNHLYFYWYRQILGQKVEFLVSFYNNEISEKSEIFDDQFSVERPDGSNFTLKIRSTKLEDSAMYFCASKEGVNPLAYEQYFGPGTRLTVT.

This clonotype was seen a handful of times. This rearrangement joins TRBV5-1 to TRBJ2-1; TRBD2 aligns across 8 bases. CDR1 and CDR2 (germline): SGHRS, YFSETQ. The CDR3 spans 15 residues. V lost 2 bases, J lost 5 bases, and 6 bases stayed unmatched. The CDR3 loop is CASSLRAGGNNEQFF. The CDR3 nucleotides read TGCGCCAGCAGCTTACGGGCGGGAGGCAACAATGAGCAGTTCTTC.

The chain is built from TRBV25-1 and TRBJ1-1; 8 bases map to TRBD1. Germline V lookup: CDR1 MGHDK, CDR2 SYGVNS. The junction had 5 bases not matched to a gene; V was cut back by 5 bases and J by 6 bases. The CDR3 covers 13 residues. CDR3 region: CASSHRGRAEAFF. The CDR3 nucleotides are TGTGCCAGCAGTCACAGGGGGAGGGCTGAAGCTTTCTTT.

This chain uses TRBV6-6 with TRBJ2-7; D is uncertain. Looked up from germline, CDR1 is MNHNY and CDR2 is SVGAGI (reference sequence). CDR3 length: 13 residues. The V end was cut by 2 bases, the J end by 0 bases, with 5 bases between. In DNA form, the CDR3 reads TGTGCCAGCAGTTACCAGGCCTCCTACGAGCAGTACTTC. Protein: CASSYQASYEQYF.

The chain combines TRBV4-1 with TRBJ2-1; TRBD2 matches at 11 bases. The J segment lost 5 bases and the V segment lost 3 bases, leaving 12 bases of the junction unmatched. The CDR3 is 18 amino acids. Germline values: CDR1 MGHRA, CDR2 YSYEKL. The CDR3 nucleotides are TGCGCCAGCAGCCAGTCCGGGACTAGCGGTCACTACAACAATGAGCAGTTCTTC. Translated: CASSQSGTSGHYNNEQFF.

The chain combines TRBV28 with TRBJ2-5, with TRBD1 as a possible D gene (5 bases). Germline CDR1 reads MDHEN; CDR2 reads SYDVKM. V lost 5 bases and J 5 bases, leaving 12 bases between the germline ends. The CDR3 runs to 13 residues. CDR3 sequence reads: CASSLTVLETQYF. DNA of the CDR3: TGTGCCAGCAGTCTGACAGTCTTGGAGACCCAGTACTTC.

This clonotype has a handful of counts. The gene calls are TRBV5-1 and TRBJ2-1, with TRBD2 identical over 12 bases. Germline trimming cut 0 bases from V and 6 bases from J; bases unmatched to any gene: 1. The CDR3 extends over 15 amino acids. Germline V gives CDR1 SGHRS, CDR2 YFSETQ. In DNA, the CDR3 is TGCGCCAGCAGCTTGGGGACTAGCGGGATCAATGAGCAGTTCTTC. Translating gives CASSLGTSGINEQFF.

The chain uses TRBV20-1 and TRBJ2-7; no firm D call. Trimming cost V 0 bases and J 3 bases, with 9 bases left between them. The CDR3 has 13 residues. The germline CDR1 and CDR2 sequences are DFQATT and SNEGSKA (reference sequence). The CDR3 DNA reads as TGCAGTGCTAGAGACGAGCGAGTCTACGAGCAGTACTTC. Residues: CSARDERVYEQYF.

This clonotype was detected a few times. The V call is TRBV7-9, the J call TRBJ1-2, with a tentative D call TRBD1 (6 bases). CDR3 length: 12 residues. Between the trimmed V and J ends, which lost 6 bases and 6 bases, there was a span of 11 bases. Germline-derived CDR1 and CDR2 are SEHNR and FQNEAQ (reference sequence). The CDR3 nucleotides are TGTGCCAGCAGAAGTCAGGGGAATGGCTACACCTTC. Translation: CASRSQGNGYTF.

This clonotype was observed at least ten times. The chain combines TRBV14 with TRBJ1-2, with 8 bases fitting TRBD1. CDR1 SGHDN and CDR2 FVKESK come from the germline V gene. V shed 1 base, J shed 2 bases, and the junction held 12 bases outside the gene matches. This CDR3 spans 18 amino acids. The CDR3 spells CASSQAGGTGLLNYGYTF. The CDR3 bases are TGTGCCAGCAGCCAAGCTGGGGGGACAGGCCTCTTAAACTATGGCTACACCTTC.

J is TRBJ1-3 and V is TRBV15; D not certain. CDR1 and CDR2 from the germline V gene are LNHNV and YYDKDF (reference sequence). V shed 4 bases and J shed 5 bases, with 18 bases lying between them. The CDR3 runs to 16 residues. As DNA, the CDR3 is TGTGCCACCAGCACCCGGTGGGGTGAGAGGAGAAACACCATATATTTT. Translation gives CATSTRWGERRNTIYF. Complete variable domain (other parts from reference TRBV15 and TRBJ1-3): DAMVIQNPRYQVTQFGKPVTLSCSQTLNHNVMYWYQQKSSQAPKLLFHYYDKDFNNEADTPDNFQSRRPNTSFCFLDIRSPGLGDTAMYLCATSTRWGERRNTIYFGEGSWLTVV.

Turning to this clonotype: The junction departs from the called germline gene at one end, perhaps through a read error. This chain joins TRBV3-1 and TRBJ2-3; no clear D gene. This CDR3 is built from 17 residues. Germline CDR1 and CDR2: LGHDT and YNNKEL (reference sequence). The CDR3 here is CASSQDLDPLGTDTQYF. The CDR3 region has the DNA TGCGCCAGCAGCCAAGATCTGGATCCCCTCGGCACAGATACGCAGTATTTT.